What follows are 27 T cell receptor beta chains derived from one specimen sequenced in a study of blood T cell repertoires in COVID-19. Measured with immunoSEQ multiplex PCR; TCRdb has only the in-frame clones, and not every one. The repertoire has 60,000 or so clones, 90% of them found once; the top ten carry about 12%. The material sequenced was peripheral blood. The origin of the receptors is a man aged 60 to 69 with active COVID-19.

The V and J genes are TRBV19 and TRBJ1-2; D is undetermined. V was pared by 6 bases and J by 5 bases, with 10 bases between. In germline, CDR1 is LNHDA, CDR2 SQIVND (reference sequence). The CDR3 has 12 residues. The CDR3 coding sequence is TGTGCCAGTAGCCTGTCGGGGTATGGCTACACCTTC. This codes for CASSLSGYGYTF.

The gene calls are TRBV28 and TRBJ1-6, with 8 nucleotides matching TRBD1. J lost 6 bases, V lost 5 bases, and 6 bases had no gene match. The CDR3 has 15 residues. Germline loops: CDR1 MDHEN, CDR2 SYDVKM. CDR3 residues: CASSPADRVNSPLHF. CDR3 in DNA: TGTGCCAGCAGTCCGGCGGACAGGGTTAATTCACCCCTCCACTTT.

The chain recombines TRBV3-1 (or the pseudogene TRBV3-2) with TRBJ2-5; D is ambiguous. Per germline, CDR1 LGHDT and CDR2 YNNKEL (reference sequence). V shed 0 bases and J shed 1 base, with 3 bases lying between them. CDR3 length equals 13 residues. The CDR3 is CASSQDSQETQYF. CDR3 bases: TGTGCCAGCAGCCAAGACAGCCAAGAGACCCAGTACTTC.

The chain combines TRBV19 with TRBJ2-7; maybe TRBD1 (5 bases). The V gene lost 3 bases and the J gene lost 0 bases, with 9 bases spanning the gap. This CDR3 is 14 amino acids long. Germline V gene data show CDR1 as LNHDA and CDR2 as SQIVND (reference sequence). In DNA form, the CDR3 reads TGTGCCAGTAGTATTAGGGGAAGCTCCTACGAGCAGTACTTC. This gives the protein CASSIRGSSYEQYF.

The genes are TRBV6-5 and TRBJ1-1; D might be TRBD1 (6 bases). Germline lookup yields CDR1 MNHEY and CDR2 SVGAGI. The CDR3 spans 13 residues. The germline V and J ends were trimmed by 2 bases and 4 bases, with 8 bases remaining between them. DNA for the CDR3: TGTGCCAGCAGTTACAACAGGGCCACTGAAGCTTTCTTT. Residues: CASSYNRATEAFF.

This chain uses TRBV4-3 with TRBJ1-1; the D gene is possibly TRBD1 (5 bases). Trimming removed 3 bases at V and 0 bases at J, with 11 bases between. The CDR3 consists of 15 residues. Germline CDR1 and CDR2: LGHNA and YSLEER. The CDR3 coding sequence is TGCGCCAGCAGCCAGGAGACAGTAGTGAACACTGAAGCTTTCTTT. Translated: CASSQETVVNTEAFF.

A single count supports this clone. The gene calls are TRBV12-3 or TRBV12-4 and TRBJ2-7; weak D call: TRBD1 (6 bases). This CDR3 has 11 residues. With 8 bases removed from V and 7 bases from J, the gap between germline ends came to 12 bases. The CDR3 is CASGLDREQYF. CDR3 in DNA: TGTGCCAGCGGACTGGACAGAGAGCAGTACTTC.

The rearrangement joins TRBV6-5 to TRBJ2-1; maybe TRBD2 (5 bases). The germline CDR1 and CDR2 sequences are MNHEY and SVGAGI. Trimming stripped 6 bases from V and 10 bases from J, with 19 bases between. CDR3 length: 14 amino acids. CDR3 sequence reads: CASRRQSGSGEQFF. The DNA of the CDR3 is TGTGCCAGCAGAAGACAAAGTGGGTCGGGAGAGCAGTTCTTC.

The genes are TRBV7-6 and TRBJ1-3; D may be TRBD1 (6 bases). This CDR3 spans 13 amino acids. V lost 5 bases and J lost 9, with 14 bases in between. Germline loops: CDR1 SGHVS, CDR2 FNYEAQ. In nucleotides, the CDR3 is TGTGCCAGCAGCGCGGACAGTGCAGGCACCATATATTTT. Encoded protein: CASSADSAGTIYF.

This clone was recorded once. The chain has TRBV9 and TRBJ2-5, with D hard to call. The CDR3 sequence is 15 residues long. The germline CDR1 and CDR2 sequences are SGDLS and YYNGEE. The V and J ends lost 4 bases and 3 bases respectively, with 16 bases between them. The CDR3 protein is CASSPGRQSEETQYF. CDR3 coding DNA: TGTGCCAGCAGCCCAGGTAGGCAGTCCGAAGAGACCCAGTACTTC.

The chain uses TRBV11-2 and TRBJ1-5; 10 positions match TRBD1. In germline, CDR1 is SGHAT, CDR2 FQNNGV. The CDR3 has 14 residues. Trimming took 3 bases from V and 8 from J; bases not matched to a gene: 4. The CDR3 DNA reads as TGTGCCAGCAGCTTGGACAGGGGGGTGGAGCCCCAGCATTTT. Its translation is CASSLDRGVEPQHF.

This chain links TRBV2 with TRBJ1-5; D may be TRBD1 (6 bases). V gave up 8 bases and J gave up 6 bases, with 14 bases separating them. CDR1 SNHLY and CDR2 FYNNEI come from the germline V gene. The CDR3 has 13 amino acids. CDR3 region: CASQGRGRQPQHF. In nucleotides, the CDR3 is TGTGCCAGCCAGGGGAGAGGACGTCAGCCCCAGCATTTT.

The chain employs TRBV28 and TRBJ2-4, with D perhaps matching TRBD1 (6 bases). Trimming pared 3 bases from V and 5 bases from J, leaving 17 bases between. The germline gives CDR1 MDHEN, CDR2 SYDVKM. CDR3 length equals 16 residues. CDR3 in DNA: TGTGCCAGCAGTTTTGCGTTTCGGACAGTGGAAAACATTCAGTACTTC. It translates to CASSFAFRTVENIQYF.

The V gene is TRBV11-2, the J gene TRBJ1-1; D is unclear. Trimming left V 0 bases short and J 8 bases short, with 10 bases between. Germline loops: CDR1 SGHAT, CDR2 FQNNGV. The CDR3 is 13 residues long. CDR3 in DNA: TGTGCCAGCAGCTTAGACAGGCTGGTGGAAGCTTTCTTT. Amino acid sequence: CASSLDRLVEAFF.

In its sample, this clone was seen once. The rearrangement links TRBV5-6 to TRBJ2-1, with a possible D match to TRBD2 (5 bases). This CDR3 has 14 residues. Looked up from germline, CDR1 is SGHDT and CDR2 is YYEEEE. V was shortened by 2 bases and J by 3 bases, with 9 bases between the two germline ends. The CDR3 here is CASSFAGIYNEQFF. CDR3 DNA: TGTGCCAGCAGCTTCGCCGGGATCTACAATGAGCAGTTCTTC.

A word on this clone: A clone one base away is much larger, so this may be a read error. Given the absence of the conserved phenylalanine or tryptophan at the CDR3 end, a read error is likely. The limits of the CDR3 on the DNA are not certain, so only TCRdb's listed CDR3 is given. The rearrangement links TRBV5-3 to TRBJ2-7; the table's D call of TRBD1 was not tested on the DNA. TRBV5-3 is annotated as an ORF whose role is uncertain. The CDR3 length equals 12 residues, ends included. This CDR3 reads CARNFYGTGRLM.

The chain has TRBV28 and TRBJ2-3; D is uncertain. Germline V CDR1 and CDR2: MDHEN, SYDVKM. The CDR3 spans 14 residues. Trimming took off 2 bases at V and 0 bases at J, with 6 bases between the two ends. This chain's CDR3 is CASSLMTSTDTQYF. For the CDR3, the DNA is TGTGCCAGCAGTTTAATGACTAGCACAGATACGCAGTATTTT. Complete variable domain (other parts from reference TRBV28 and TRBJ2-3): DVKVTQSSRYLVKRTGEKVFLECVQDMDHENMFWYRQDPGLGLRLIYFSYDVKMKEKGDIPEGYSVSREKKERFSLILESASTNQTSMYLCASSLMTSTDTQYFGPGTRLTVL.

This chain links TRBV28 with TRBJ2-7, with 10 nucleotides matching TRBD1. CDR3 length: 16 residues. With V trimmed by 5 bases and J by 0 bases, 7 bases remained unmatched. Germline CDR1 and CDR2: MDHEN and SYDVKM. The CDR3 nucleotides are TGTGCCAGCAGTCCGCGGACAGGGGGGAGCTCCTACGAGCAGTACTTC. Protein sequence: CASSPRTGGSSYEQYF.

The J gene is TRBJ2-1, the V gene TRBV19, with 8 positions matching TRBD1. This CDR3 has 15 amino acids. Germline-derived CDR1 and CDR2 are LNHDA and SQIVND (reference sequence). V shed 4 bases, J shed 5 bases, and the junction held 7 bases outside the gene matches. CDR3 nucleotide sequence: TGTGCCAGTAGTACCCAGGGGGCGCGTAACAATGAGCAGTTCTTC. This codes for CASSTQGARNNEQFF.

This clone was recorded once. The V and J genes are TRBV9 and TRBJ2-5; D ambiguous. Germline values: CDR1 SGDLS, CDR2 YYNGEE. Trimming removed 0 bases at V and 5 bases at J, with 11 bases between. The CDR3 runs to 14 residues. Here the CDR3 DNA reads TGTGCCAGCAGCGTAGGGAGTAGGTCGGAGACCCAGTACTTC. It codes for CASSVGSRSETQYF.

The CDR3 reads CASSWGTGEVEQYF. Here the CDR3 DNA reads TGTGCCAGCAGCTGGGGGACAGGGGAGGTCGAGCAGTACTTC. V is TRBV5-4 and J is TRBJ2-7, with 10 bases fitting TRBD1. CDR3 size: 14 residues. In germline, CDR1 is SGHNT, CDR2 YYREEE (reference sequence). V lost 3 bases to trimming and J lost 6 bases; unmatched junction nucleotides: 6. Using reference TRBV5-4 and TRBJ2-7 for the parts outside the CDR3, the full variable domain is ETGVTQSPTHLIKTRGQQVTLRCSSQSGHNTVSWYQQALGQGPQFIFQYYREEENGRGNFPPRFSGLQFPNYSSELNVNALELDDSALYLCASSWGTGEVEQYFGPGTRLTVT.

This clone has just one count. The chain links TRBV27 to TRBJ2-7, with 11 positions matching TRBD1. The CDR3 loop spans 15 amino acids. Germline CDR1 MNHEY, CDR2 SMNVEV (reference sequence). Unmatched junction bases numbered 7, after V lost 2 bases and J lost 7 bases. The CDR3 reads CASSLPGQGAREQYF. Here the CDR3 DNA reads TGTGCCAGCAGTTTACCCGGACAGGGGGCTCGTGAGCAGTACTTC.

The V call is TRBV23-1, the J call TRBJ2-5; 10 nucleotides align to TRBD1. TRBV23-1 is an open reading frame whose function is uncertain. V was pared by 1 base and J by 0 bases, with 5 bases of the junction left unmatched. The CDR3 sequence is 17 residues long. The CDR3 region is CASSQWDRGDYQETQYF. In DNA, the CDR3 is TGCGCCAGCAGTCAATGGGACAGGGGTGATTACCAAGAGACCCAGTACTTC.

V usage is TRBV12-3 or TRBV12-4 and J usage is TRBJ2-7, with no clear D. The CDR3 is 12 amino acids. V shed 3 bases and J shed 9 bases, with 12 bases lying between them. The CDR3 loop is CASSLVKGGQYF. Here the CDR3 DNA reads TGTGCCAGCAGTTTGGTGAAAGGCGGGCAGTACTTC.

The rearrangement links TRBV21-1 to TRBJ1-1; whether TRBD1, the table's D call, matches the DNA was not checked. TRBV21-1 is reported as a pseudogene. This CDR3 spans 15 amino acids. CDR3 sequence: CASSNPGQGQTEAFF. DNA for the CDR3: TGTGCCAGCAGCAACCCTGGACAGGGCCAAACTGAAGCTTTCTTT.

V and J are TRBV19 and TRBJ2-2; TRBD2 matches 13 bases. The V gene's germline CDR1 is LNHDA and CDR2 SQIVND (reference sequence). The CDR3 has 18 residues. The J segment lost 3 bases and the V segment lost 4 bases, leaving 8 bases of the junction unmatched. The CDR3 nucleotides read TGTGCCAGTAGTACTCGGACTAGCGGGGGAGCTTACACCGGGGAGCTGTTTTTT. Amino acids: CASSTRTSGGAYTGELFF.

The chain combines TRBV27 with TRBJ1-6; D perhaps matches TRBD1 (6 bases). The CDR3 runs to 16 residues. In germline, CDR1 is MNHEY, CDR2 SMNVEV (reference sequence). The V gene lost 6 bases and the J gene lost 16 bases, with 28 bases spanning the gap. CDR3 in DNA: TGTGCCAGCAGCCTAACCCCCGGGATCGACAGGAATTCTCTCCACTTT. Its protein product is CASSLTPGIDRNSLHF.